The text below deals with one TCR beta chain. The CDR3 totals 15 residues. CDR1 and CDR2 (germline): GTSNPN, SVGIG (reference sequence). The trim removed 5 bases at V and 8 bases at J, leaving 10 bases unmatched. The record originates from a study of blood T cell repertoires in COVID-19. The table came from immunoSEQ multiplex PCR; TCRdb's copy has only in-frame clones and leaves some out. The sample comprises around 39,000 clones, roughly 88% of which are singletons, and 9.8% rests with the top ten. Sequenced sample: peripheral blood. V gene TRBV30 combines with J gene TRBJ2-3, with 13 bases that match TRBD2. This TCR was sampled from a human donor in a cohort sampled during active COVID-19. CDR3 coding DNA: TGTGCCTGGCGGAGACTAGCGGGAGGCCCAGGTACGCAGTATTTT. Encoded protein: CAWRRLAGGPGTQYF.